This TCR beta chain was recorded in a study of memory CD4+ T cells and cytomegalovirus serostatus. About the research overall: Healthy Belgian adult donors included about 10 CMV-positive and some 25 CMV-negative people.

Per the original data handling: After removing out-of-frame reads, under 2.5 million distinct TCRbeta sequences remained. TCRdb's table, derived via immunoSEQ multiplex PCR, lists solely in-frame clones and lacks some. V, J and clone size reflect that table, while D and trimming were determined from the DNA. The table has 35,000 to 55,000 clones, roughly 78% seen once; the top ten hold 0.94%. The sort gate was single viable CD3+CD4+CD8-CD45RO+ cells for memory CD4+ T cells. Serostatus was set by detecting CMV pp150, pp28, p38, p52 IgG. After thawing, CD4+ T cells were positively selected. Deletions cut 2 bases from V and 3 bases from J, with 7 bases between. CDR1 LNHNV and CDR2 YYDKDF come from the germline V gene (reference sequence). This CDR3 region has 13 residues.

Material for sequencing was memory CD4+ T cells from blood. The chain employs TRBV15 and TRBJ1-2, with D unclear. The sequence was obtained from an adult in good health and CMV-seronegative. The CDR3 region has the DNA TGTGCCACCAGCAGAAACAGCGACTATGGCTACACCTTC. It translates to CATSRNSDYGYTF.